The 26 T cell receptor beta chains below come from one sample, sequenced in a study of blood T cell repertoires in COVID-19. Some clones are missing from TCRdb's copy, which holds only in-frame ones; the method was immunoSEQ multiplex PCR. The sample holds 150,000 to 200,000 clones, approximately 84% seen once. Sequencing was carried out using PBMCs or T cells enriched from blood (not recorded which). These receptor sequences come from a man aged 40-55 years who had recovered from COVID-19.

The genes are TRBV10-2 and TRBJ2-5, with D maybe TRBD2 (7 bases). Germline loops: CDR1 WSHSY, CDR2 SAAADI. V lost 6 bases, J lost 1 base, and 12 bases lay in between. The CDR3 covers 14 residues. CDR3 sequence (DNA): TGCGCCAGCAGGCCGGGGGGCGGCCAAGAGACCCAGTACTTC. It yields the protein CASRPGGGQETQYF.

CDR3 DNA: TGTGCCAGTAGTATATCCGCCAGGGATTCGCAGTACTTC. Amino acid sequence: CASSISARDSQYF. This chain links TRBV19 with TRBJ2-7; D may be TRBD1 (5 bases). In germline, CDR1 is LNHDA, CDR2 SQIVND (reference sequence). Trimming left V 2 bases short and J 9 bases short, with 14 bases between. CDR3 length equals 13 residues.

This clone was observed a single time. The chain is built from TRBV4-2 and TRBJ1-1; 7 bases are shared with TRBD1. V gave up 4 bases and J gave up 3 bases; unmatched junction bases: 8. The CDR3 contains 15 residues. Germline V lookup: CDR1 LGHNA, CDR2 YNFKEQ. The CDR3 is CASSRRQGGDTEAFF. DNA of the CDR3: TGTGCCAGCAGCCGCAGACAGGGAGGAGACACTGAAGCTTTCTTT.

The rearrangement links TRBV12-3 or TRBV12-4 to TRBJ1-2, with 7 bases lining up with TRBD1. V lost 6 bases and J lost 4; bases outside the gene matches: 5. CDR3 size: 13 residues. CDR3 protein: CASSTGAIYGYTF. CDR3 nucleotide sequence: TGTGCCAGCAGCACAGGGGCAATCTATGGCTACACCTTC.

The chain recombines TRBV7-2 with TRBJ1-2, with 7 bases lining up with TRBD1. Germline V CDR1 and CDR2: SGHTA, FQGNSA. The V segment lost 1 base and the J segment 1 base; nucleotides outside the gene matches: 6. The CDR3 contains 16 residues. This CDR3 reads CASSLVQGVGNYGYTF. As DNA, the CDR3 is TGTGCCAGCAGCTTAGTTCAGGGGGTGGGTAACTATGGCTACACCTTC.

The rearrangement links TRBV6-5 to TRBJ1-1; unclear D gene. Germline CDR1 reads MNHEY; CDR2 reads SVGAGI. The CDR3 sequence is 11 residues long. CDR3 sequence reads: CGTRGNTEAFF. The DNA for the CDR3 is TGTGGCACGCGGGGGAACACTGAAGCTTTCTTT.

This chain connects TRBV29-1 to TRBJ2-7; 7 nucleotides match TRBD2. J gave up 2 bases and V 7 bases, and 8 bases lay outside the gene matches. Germline V CDR1 and CDR2: SQVTM, ANQGSEA. CDR3 length: 13 amino acids. CDR3 bases: TGCAGCGCCGCTGGGGGGGGGACCTACGAGCAGTACTTC. Amino acid sequence: CSAAGGGTYEQYF.

The chain joins TRBV30 to TRBJ1-5, with D unclear. The CDR3 runs 13 residues. V gave up 2 bases and J gave up 7 bases, with 12 bases separating them. CDR1 is GTSNPN and CDR2 is SVGIG in the germline V gene (reference sequence). The CDR3 DNA reads as TGTGCCTGGAGTTCCGGGTTCGAACAGCCCCAGCATTTT. Encoded protein: CAWSSGFEQPQHF.

The chain has TRBV3-1 (or the pseudogene TRBV3-2) and TRBJ2-4; 9 bases are a match to TRBD1. The V gene end was trimmed by 5 bases and the J gene end by 7 bases; junction bases not matched to a gene: 3. Germline CDR1 LGHDT, CDR2 YNNKEL (reference sequence). This CDR3 contains 13 residues. The CDR3 loop reads CASSEDRGNIQYF. In nucleotides, the CDR3 is TGTGCCAGCAGCGAGGACAGGGGTAACATTCAGTACTTC.

The chain recombines TRBV6-6 with TRBJ1-5; TRBD1 aligns across 11 bases. The CDR3 sequence is 15 residues long. CDR1 is MNHNY, CDR2 SVGAGI, per germline (reference sequence). V dropped 4 bases and J dropped 6; count of bases not matched to a gene: 5. In DNA form, the CDR3 reads TGTGCCAGCAGTTTAGGACAGGGGGCAAGTCAGCCCCAGCATTTT. This gives the protein CASSLGQGASQPQHF.

This clone appeared once. The chain recombines TRBV7-2 with TRBJ2-1, with 8 bases identical to TRBD2. Losses at the gene ends were 3 bases for V and 2 bases for J; bases not matched to a gene: 6. Germline lookup yields CDR1 SGHTA and CDR2 FQGNSA. The CDR3 consists of 16 residues. CDR3 in DNA: TGTGCCAGCAGCTTGGAGTCGGGGGGGGCCTACAATGAGCAGTTCTTC. This gives the protein CASSLESGGAYNEQFF.

The V and J genes are TRBV27 and TRBJ1-1, with TRBD1 matching 7 bases. The CDR3 covers 15 residues. The V and J ends lost 2 bases and 0 bases, in that order; junction bases with no gene match: 3. Germline V gene lookup returns CDR1 MNHEY and CDR2 SMNVEV (reference sequence). In nucleotides, the CDR3 is TGTGCCAGCAGTTTAAGGACAGGAGTGAACACTGAAGCTTTCTTT. Translated: CASSLRTGVNTEAFF.

The rearrangement joins TRBV2 to TRBJ2-7, with a possible D match to TRBD1 (5 bases). The CDR3 loop spans 14 amino acids. The germline V gene encodes CDR1 SNHLY and CDR2 FYNNEI. V was shortened by 3 bases and J by 1 base, with 10 bases between the two germline ends. The CDR3 nucleotides are TGTGCCAGCAGTGATCAGGGTATATCCTACGAGCAGTACTTC. Encoded protein: CASSDQGISYEQYF. The full variable domain, completed using reference TRBV2 and TRBJ2-7, is EPEVTQTPSHQVTQMGQEVILRCVPISNHLYFYWYRQILGQKVEFLVSFYNNEISEKSEIFDDQFSVERPDGSNFTLKIRSTKLEDSAMYFCASSDQGISYEQYFGPGTRLTVT.

The chain recombines TRBV7-8 with TRBJ2-3, with 7 bases aligning to TRBD2. This CDR3 spans 13 amino acids. CDR1 is SGHVS, CDR2 FQNEAQ, per germline. V dropped 6 bases and J dropped 4; count of bases not matched to a gene: 4. CDR3 bases: TGTGCCAGCAGATTCGGGGGGTCAGATACGCAGTATTTT. Amino acids: CASRFGGSDTQYF.

V gene TRBV11-3 combines with J gene TRBJ2-3; 7 bases agree with TRBD2. Germline values: CDR1 SGHNT, CDR2 YENEEA. The CDR3 runs to 16 residues. J was trimmed by 4 bases and V by 0 bases; bases with no gene match: 7. The CDR3 loop reads CASSLDGEGISDTQYF. The CDR3 DNA reads as TGTGCCAGCAGCTTAGATGGGGAGGGAATATCAGATACGCAGTATTTT.

This chain connects TRBV7-8 to TRBJ2-1; 8 bases fit TRBD1. Looked up from germline, CDR1 is SGHVS and CDR2 is FQNEAQ. The CDR3 contains 13 residues. After removal of 5 bases from V and 10 bases from J, the junction contained 7 bases not matched to a gene. The CDR3 sequence is CASSPGQDLEQFF. Here the CDR3 DNA reads TGTGCCAGCAGCCCGGGACAGGACTTAGAGCAGTTCTTC.

The chain uses TRBV6-4 and TRBJ1-2; D may be TRBD1 (5 bases). Trimming shortened V by 2 bases and J by 8 bases, and 18 bases separated the two germline ends. The CDR3 has 15 amino acids. The germline CDR1 and CDR2 sequences are MRHNA and SNTAGT. CDR3 nucleotide sequence: TGTGCCAGCAGTGACCAGTGGGGAACAGGACGGGGCTACACCTTC. It yields the protein CASSDQWGTGRGYTF.

The rearrangement uses TRBV19 and TRBJ1-1, with a tentative D call TRBD1 (6 bases). This CDR3 has 16 amino acids. Trimming took 3 bases from V and 2 from J, leaving 16 bases between them. Germline loops: CDR1 LNHDA, CDR2 SQIVND (reference sequence). The CDR3, as DNA: TGTGCCAGTAGTATGAGGGAGACAGGAGTAAACACTGAAGCTTTCTTT. Its translation: CASSMRETGVNTEAFF.

The chain combines TRBV15 with TRBJ2-6, with D perhaps matching TRBD1 (6 bases). Germline lookup yields CDR1 LNHNV and CDR2 YYDKDF (reference sequence). Trimming took 0 bases from V and 2 from J, leaving 8 bases between them. CDR3 length equals 16 residues. CDR3 nucleotide sequence: TGTGCCACCAGCAGAGATGAGGGGGCTGGGGCCAACGTCCTGACTTTC. Amino acid sequence: CATSRDEGAGANVLTF.

The chain links TRBV6-4 to TRBJ1-1, with 8 bases lining up with TRBD1. With 7 bases clipped from V and 5 bases from J, the junction kept 9 bases outside the gene matches. Germline CDR1 is MRHNA and CDR2 is SNTAGT. The CDR3 loop spans 14 amino acids. CDR3 loop: CASKQDRAATEAFF. The CDR3 DNA reads as TGTGCCAGCAAACAGGACAGGGCTGCAACTGAAGCTTTCTTT.

This chain joins TRBV12-3 or TRBV12-4 and TRBJ2-3; D gene uncertain. Trimming removed 5 bases at V and 6 bases at J, with 9 bases between. This CDR3 spans 12 amino acids. CDR3 nucleotide sequence: TGTGCCAGCAGTCCAGACTCCGATACGCAGTATTTT. Translated: CASSPDSDTQYF.

The V gene is TRBV6-5, the J gene TRBJ2-3, with TRBD1 matching over 7 bases. After removal of 7 bases from V and 0 bases from J, the junction contained 7 bases not matched to a gene. The germline V gene has CDR1 MNHEY and CDR2 SVGAGI. There are 15 residues in the CDR3. The DNA of the CDR3 is TGTGCCAGCAACCGACAGGGACCAAGCACAGATACGCAGTATTTT. Amino acid sequence: CASNRQGPSTDTQYF.

V and J are TRBV10-3 and TRBJ2-3, with D perhaps TRBD1 (5 bases). Germline assignment: CDR1 ENHRY and CDR2 SYGVKD. Deletions cut 6 bases from V and 6 bases from J, with 19 bases between. This CDR3 is built from 15 residues. CDR3 loop: CAISFSDAPGDTQYF. CDR3 nucleotides: TGTGCCATCAGCTTTTCTGATGCCCCAGGGGATACGCAGTATTTT.

J is TRBJ1-1 and V is TRBV4-2; TRBD1 might be the D (6 bases). The CDR3 covers 12 residues. V lost 2 bases to trimming and J lost 7 bases, with 8 bases between them. Germline assignment: CDR1 LGHNA and CDR2 YNFKEQ. CDR3: CASSQIQGEAFF. The CDR3 DNA follows: TGTGCCAGCAGCCAAATACAGGGTGAAGCTTTCTTT.

The rearrangement links TRBV14 to TRBJ2-5; a weak D match, TRBD1 (6 bases). The germline gives CDR1 SGHDN, CDR2 FVKESK. The CDR3 is 17 residues long. V lost 1 base to trimming and J lost 1 base, with 16 bases between them. The CDR3 nucleotides read TGTGCCAGCAGCCAAGCCCACGGCAGGGGTGGCCAAGAGACCCAGTACTTC. This translates into CASSQAHGRGGQETQYF. Based on the CDR3 plus reference TRBV14 and TRBJ2-5, the full variable domain is EAGVTQFPSHSVIEKGQTVTLRCDPISGHDNLYWYRRVMGKEIKFLLHFVKESKQDESGMPNNRFLAERTGGTYSTLKVQPAELEDSGVYFCASSQAHGRGGQETQYFGPGTRLLVL.

CDR3 DNA sequence: TGCAGCGTTGAAGATGGGGCCGGCTACGAGCAGTACTTC. Its protein product is CSVEDGAGYEQYF. The chain couples TRBV29-1 to TRBJ2-7; D perhaps matches TRBD1 (5 bases). V lost 0 bases, J lost 3 bases, and 9 bases lay in between. The CDR3 runs 13 residues. Germline assignment: CDR1 SQVTM and CDR2 ANQGSEA.